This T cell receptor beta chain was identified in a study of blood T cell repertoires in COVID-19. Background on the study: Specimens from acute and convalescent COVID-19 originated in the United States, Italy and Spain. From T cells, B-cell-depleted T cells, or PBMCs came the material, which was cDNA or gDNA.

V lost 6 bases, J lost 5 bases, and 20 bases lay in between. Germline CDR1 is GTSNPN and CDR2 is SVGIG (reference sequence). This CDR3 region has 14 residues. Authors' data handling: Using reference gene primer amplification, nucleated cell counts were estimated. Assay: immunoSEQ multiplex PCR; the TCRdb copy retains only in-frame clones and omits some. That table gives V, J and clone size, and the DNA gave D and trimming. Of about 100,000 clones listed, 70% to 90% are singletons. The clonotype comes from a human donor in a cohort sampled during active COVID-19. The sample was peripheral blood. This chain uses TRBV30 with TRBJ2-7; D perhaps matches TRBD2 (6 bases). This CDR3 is CACSFGGGGNEQYF. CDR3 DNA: TGTGCCTGCTCATTCGGGGGAGGTGGAAACGAGCAGTACTTC.